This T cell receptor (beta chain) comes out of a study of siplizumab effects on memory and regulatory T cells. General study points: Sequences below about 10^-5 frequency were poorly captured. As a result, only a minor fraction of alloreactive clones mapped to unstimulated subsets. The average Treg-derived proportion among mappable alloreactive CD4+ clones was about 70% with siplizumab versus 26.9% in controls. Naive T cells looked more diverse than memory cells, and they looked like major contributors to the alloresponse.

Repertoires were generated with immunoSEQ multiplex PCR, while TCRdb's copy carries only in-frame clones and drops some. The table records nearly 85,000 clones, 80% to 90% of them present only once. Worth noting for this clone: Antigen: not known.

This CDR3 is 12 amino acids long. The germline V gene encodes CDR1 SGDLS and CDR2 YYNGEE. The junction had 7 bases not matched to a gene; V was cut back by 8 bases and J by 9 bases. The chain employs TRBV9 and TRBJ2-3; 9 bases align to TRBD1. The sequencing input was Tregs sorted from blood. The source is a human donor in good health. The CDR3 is CASSSGTGTQYF. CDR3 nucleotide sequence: TGTGCCAGTTCATCCGGGACAGGGACGCAGTATTTT. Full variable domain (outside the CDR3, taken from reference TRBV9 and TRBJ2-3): DSGVTQTPKHLITATGQRVTLRCSPRSGDLSVYWYQQSLDQGLQFLIQYYNGEERAKGNILERFSAQQFPDLHSELNLSSLELGDSALYFCASSSGTGTQYFGPGTRLTVL.